This TCR beta chain was observed in a study of blood T cell repertoires in COVID-19 (dated by TCRdb to between 2020 and 2021). Regarding the complete study: Collaborator samples came from the United States, Italy and Spain and covered acute and convalescent phases of COVID-19. The prospective study material was composed of cDNA or gDNA derived from T cells, B-cell-depleted T cells, or PBMCs. Samples were obtained from the ongoing ImmuneRACE study (first 160 participants) and from over 1,000 subjects provided by 6 global collaborators. A de-identified subject ID, COVID-19 status, age in years and sex were almost always included in the sample metadata. The repertoires were made available in a free public database intended to serve as a resource for research on the immune response to SARS-CoV-2. Where available, HLA class I and class II types were taken from metadata supplied by the sample provider and were not determined by assay-based typing. The dataset comprised deeply sampled blood TCRbeta repertoires from subjects exposed to, actively infected with, or recovered from COVID-19. General findings and caveats noted by the study authors: Clinical and demographic metadata were provided uncurated, with the amount varying by source and participant.

This clone showed up just a few times. What this receptor recognizes is not known. Base quality data are lacking; no much larger clone is found one base away. The collaborating institutions used their own protocols to collect whole blood in K2EDTA tubes. For TCRbeta analysis, collaborator samples were shipped as frozen whole blood, as isolated PBMCs, or as DNA extracted from either sample type. V is shortened by 4 bases, J by 0 bases, and the region joining them spans 14 bases. Reading the germline V gene gives CDR1 SGDLS and CDR2 YYNGEE. Taken from cysteine to phenylalanine, the CDR3 has 15 residues. Only the CDR3 region is kept as DNA, spanning 45 bases read in frame from base 1. The immunoSEQ Assay, a bias-controlled multiplex PCR, was used to amplify TCRbeta CDR3 regions from genomic DNA. As for the original processing: Within the assay, amplification of reference gene primers was used to estimate how many nucleated cells each sample contained. To quantify the absolute abundance of each unique TCRbeta CDR3 rearrangement, sequence reads were collapsed and filtered. Productive Simpson clonality was computed per sample as the square root of Simpson's diversity index over productive rearrangements. This is the immuneACCESS table as TCRdb keeps it, with only in-frame sequences that have V and J called. A part of the clones is gone; compared with another copy, unresolved V genes explain less than half, and the rest is unexplained. For V, J and clone size, that table is used; D and trimming come from the DNA. The sample yields under 45,000 clones; 75% to 90% were counted once. The top ten clonotypes cover 9.8% of the sample.

The receptor was isolated from a human donor in a cohort sampled during active COVID-19. The sequence joins TRBV9 to TRBJ2-7, with a tentative D gene TRBD2 over 6 matching bases. The sample consisted of peripheral blood. CDR3 reads: CASSYTGTDSYEQYF. The DNA sequence follows: TGTGCCAGCAGCTATACCGGGACTGACTCCTACGAGCAGTACTTC.